Following are 17 T cell receptor beta chains from one sample sequenced in a study of CD8+ T cells in alopecia areata. RNA was isolated and reverse transcribed to cDNA, the sequencing template. Assay: immunoSEQ multiplex PCR; the TCRdb copy retains only in-frame clones and omits some. The table has 100,000 to 120,000 clones, 45% to 60% seen once; the top ten hold roughly 25%. Sequenced input: NKG2D-low CD8+ T cells sorted from blood. These receptors all stem from a human donor with alopecia areata.

This clone is judged medium-sized. The chain couples TRBV4-1 to TRBJ2-7; TRBD2 agrees at 13 bases. V shed 4 bases, J shed 4 bases, and the junction held 4 bases outside the gene matches. The CDR3 has 15 amino acids. The V gene's germline CDR1 is MGHRA and CDR2 YSYEKL. Here the CDR3 DNA reads TGCGCCAGCAGCCCTAGGGGACTAGCGGGATACGAGCAGTACTTC. Encoded protein: CASSPRGLAGYEQYF.

The V call is TRBV11-2, the J call TRBJ2-7; 7 bases fit TRBD2. Germline V gene sequence: CDR1 SGHAT, CDR2 FQNNGV. J was trimmed by 2 bases and V by 1 base; bases with no gene match: 5. The CDR3 contains 15 residues. CDR3 sequence reads: CASSLGEGSPYEQYF. The CDR3 DNA is TGTGCCAGCAGCTTAGGGGAGGGGTCCCCCTACGAGCAGTACTTC.

J is TRBJ2-1 and V is TRBV11-2; possibly TRBD2 for D (6 bases). V was pared by 4 bases and J by 3 bases, with 22 bases between. The germline V gene has CDR1 SGHAT and CDR2 FQNNGV. This CDR3 spans 18 amino acids. As DNA, the CDR3 is TGTGCCAGCAGCTATAGTCTATATTCCGCGGAGGGCTACAATGAGCAGTTCTTC. This sequence encodes CASSYSLYSAEGYNEQFF.

This clone was seen more than once but under ten times. This chain joins TRBV11-2 and TRBJ1-2; D may be TRBD1 (5 bases). Trimming removed 1 base at V and 8 bases at J, with 14 bases between. The germline V gene encodes CDR1 SGHAT and CDR2 FQNNGV. This CDR3 spans 14 amino acids. DNA of the CDR3: TGTGCCAGCAGCTTAGGGTTTGGCCAGGGAGGCTACACCTTC. It codes for CASSLGFGQGGYTF.

A few counts support this clone. The CDR3 protein is CASSPIGLADKRNTGELFF. CDR3 nucleotides: TGTGCCAGCAGCCCAATCGGACTAGCGGACAAAAGAAACACCGGGGAGCTGTTTTTT. The gene calls are TRBV7-9 and TRBJ2-2; TRBD2 aligns across 10 bases. Germline V CDR1 and CDR2: SEHNR, FQNEAQ (reference sequence). The CDR3 sequence is 19 residues long. Trimming removed 5 bases from V and 2 bases from J; junction bases left unmatched: 14.

V usage is TRBV7-2 and J usage is TRBJ2-7, with 8 positions matching TRBD1. Germline V gene data show CDR1 as SGHTA and CDR2 as FQGNSA. The V segment lost 2 bases and the J segment 4 bases; nucleotides outside the gene matches: 4. The CDR3 contains 14 residues. The CDR3 region is CASSLYGTGYEQYF. Here the CDR3 DNA reads TGTGCCAGCAGCTTATACGGGACAGGATACGAGCAGTACTTC.

V usage is TRBV2 and J usage is TRBJ1-2; 8 bases align to TRBD1. The V gene's germline CDR1 is SNHLY and CDR2 FYNNEI. After removal of 3 bases from V and 7 bases from J, the junction contained 1 base not matched to a gene. The CDR3 extends over 12 amino acids. CDR3 bases: TGTGCCAGCAGTGAGGACAGGGCTGGCTACACCTTC. Translating gives CASSEDRAGYTF.

J is TRBJ2-3 and V is TRBV15; 7 bases match TRBD2. This CDR3 comprises 16 residues. Germline CDR1 is LNHNV and CDR2 is YYDKDF (reference sequence). The V segment lost 5 bases and the J segment 0 bases; nucleotides outside the gene matches: 8. The CDR3 bases are TGTGCCACCAGCGCTCGGACTAGACCTAGCACAGATACGCAGTATTTT. Protein: CATSARTRPSTDTQYF. Filled out from reference TRBV15 and TRBJ2-3, the complete variable domain reads DAMVIQNPRYQVTQFGKPVTLSCSQTLNHNVMYWYQQKSSQAPKLLFHYYDKDFNNEADTPDNFQSRRPNTSFCFLDIRSPGLGDTAMYLCATSARTRPSTDTQYFGPGTRLTVL.

This clone was detected only a few times. The chain uses TRBV5-1 and TRBJ2-5; D is unclear. CDR1 is SGHRS, CDR2 YFSETQ, per germline. The CDR3 consists of 13 residues. V was clipped by 0 bases and J by 4 bases, with 7 bases between them. The CDR3 loop is CASSLELVETQYF. The DNA of the CDR3 is TGCGCCAGCAGCTTGGAGCTAGTAGAGACCCAGTACTTC.

The rearrangement joins TRBV28 to TRBJ2-7, with TRBD1 matching over 7 bases. Unmatched junction bases numbered 7, after V lost 5 bases and J lost 0 bases. The CDR3 consists of 15 residues. Germline values: CDR1 MDHEN, CDR2 SYDVKM. CDR3: CASSPRTGFSYEQYF. DNA for the CDR3: TGTGCCAGCAGTCCGCGGACAGGTTTCTCCTACGAGCAGTACTTC.

This clone was detected a few times. J is TRBJ2-1 and V is TRBV15; D uncertain. In germline, CDR1 is LNHNV, CDR2 YYDKDF (reference sequence). This CDR3 region has 16 residues. Between the trimmed V and J ends, which lost 1 base and 1 base, there was a span of 11 bases. The CDR3 DNA reads as TGTGCCACCAGCAGAGGGATCGGCAGTTCCTACAATGAGCAGTTCTTC. Its protein product is CATSRGIGSSYNEQFF.

The CDR3 nucleotides read TGTGCCTGCCGGCTAGCTGGGGTCTACGAGCAGTACTTC. Amino acid sequence: CACRLAGVYEQYF. This chain links TRBV30 with TRBJ2-7; a possible D gene is TRBD2 (5 bases). Germline loops: CDR1 GTSNPN, CDR2 SVGIG (reference sequence). The CDR3 extends over 13 amino acids. V dropped 6 bases and J dropped 3 bases, with 15 bases sitting between them.

There are a few counts of this clone. The CDR3 sequence is CASSLESGETQYF. The CDR3 DNA is TGTGCCAGCAGTTTAGAGTCCGGAGAGACCCAGTACTTC. The rearrangement links TRBV28 to TRBJ2-5; D uncertain. Germline loops: CDR1 MDHEN, CDR2 SYDVKM. CDR3 length: 13 amino acids. The V and J ends lost 2 bases and 4 bases respectively, with 8 bases between them.

This clone was recorded a few times. The chain recombines TRBV19 with TRBJ2-1; 9 positions match TRBD2. V was clipped by 10 bases and J by 4 bases; unmatched bases: 5. Germline V gene sequence: CDR1 LNHDA, CDR2 SQIVND (reference sequence). The length of the CDR3 is 13 residues. In DNA form, the CDR3 reads TGTGCCACCAGCGGGAGGCTATACAATGAGCAGTTCTTC. It codes for CATSGRLYNEQFF.

The rearrangement uses TRBV2 and TRBJ2-7, with 7 nucleotides matching TRBD1. V lost 4 bases to trimming and J lost 5 bases; unmatched junction nucleotides: 5. CDR3 length: 13 amino acids. The germline CDR1 and CDR2 sequences are SNHLY and FYNNEI. As DNA, the CDR3 is TGTGCCAGCAGTGCAAGACAGGGTAACGAGCAGTACTTC. Protein sequence: CASSARQGNEQYF.

The chain carries TRBV27 and TRBJ2-7; 9 nucleotides align to TRBD1. The CDR3 is made up of 14 amino acids. Per the germline V gene, CDR1 is MNHEY and CDR2 is SMNVEV (reference sequence). The V segment lost 6 bases and the J segment 7 bases; nucleotides outside the gene matches: 10. The CDR3 bases are TGTGCCAGCAGCGGTTGGACAGGGGTGGGAGAGCAGTACTTC. Translating it yields CASSGWTGVGEQYF.

This sequence joins TRBV29-1 and TRBJ2-1; no clear D. CDR1 and CDR2 (germline): SQVTM, ANQGSEA. CDR3 length equals 10 residues. Trimming took off 6 bases at V and 8 bases at J, with 8 bases between the two ends. CDR3: CSVLIDEQFF. CDR3 bases: TGCAGCGTGCTCATCGATGAGCAGTTCTTC.